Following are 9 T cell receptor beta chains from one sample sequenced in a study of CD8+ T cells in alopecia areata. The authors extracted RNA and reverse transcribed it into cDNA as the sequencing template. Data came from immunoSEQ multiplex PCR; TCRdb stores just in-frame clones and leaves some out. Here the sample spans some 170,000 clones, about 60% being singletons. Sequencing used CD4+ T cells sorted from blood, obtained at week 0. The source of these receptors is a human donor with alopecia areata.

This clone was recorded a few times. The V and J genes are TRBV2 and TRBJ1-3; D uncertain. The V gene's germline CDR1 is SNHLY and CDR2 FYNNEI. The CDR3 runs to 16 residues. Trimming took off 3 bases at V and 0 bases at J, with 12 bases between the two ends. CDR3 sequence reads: CASSEWSFGSGNTIYF. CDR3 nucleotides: TGTGCCAGCAGTGAGTGGAGCTTTGGCTCTGGAAACACCATATATTTT. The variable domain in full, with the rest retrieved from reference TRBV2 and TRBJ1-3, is EPEVTQTPSHQVTQMGQEVILRCVPISNHLYFYWYRQILGQKVEFLVSFYNNEISEKSEIFDDQFSVERPDGSNFTLKIRSTKLEDSAMYFCASSEWSFGSGNTIYFGEGSWLTVV.

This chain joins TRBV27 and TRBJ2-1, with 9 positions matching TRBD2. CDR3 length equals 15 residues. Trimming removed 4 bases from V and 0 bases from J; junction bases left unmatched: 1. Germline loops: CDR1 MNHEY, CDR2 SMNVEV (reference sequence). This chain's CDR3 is CASSWRGGSYNEQFF. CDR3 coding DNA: TGTGCCAGCAGTTGGCGGGGGGGCTCCTACAATGAGCAGTTCTTC.

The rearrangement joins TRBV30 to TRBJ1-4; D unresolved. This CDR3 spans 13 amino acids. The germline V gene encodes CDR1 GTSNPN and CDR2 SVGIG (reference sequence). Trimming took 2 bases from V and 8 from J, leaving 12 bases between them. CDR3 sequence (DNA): TGTGCCTGGAGTCCAGGACCGGGCGAAAAACTGTTTTTT. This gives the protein CAWSPGPGEKLFF.

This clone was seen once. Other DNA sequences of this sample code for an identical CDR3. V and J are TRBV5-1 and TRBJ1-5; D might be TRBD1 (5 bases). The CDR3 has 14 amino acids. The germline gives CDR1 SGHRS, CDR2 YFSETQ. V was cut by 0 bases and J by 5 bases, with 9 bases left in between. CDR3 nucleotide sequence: TGCGCCAGCAGCTTGGGAGGGGCAGATCAGCCCCAGCATTTT. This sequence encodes CASSLGGADQPQHF.

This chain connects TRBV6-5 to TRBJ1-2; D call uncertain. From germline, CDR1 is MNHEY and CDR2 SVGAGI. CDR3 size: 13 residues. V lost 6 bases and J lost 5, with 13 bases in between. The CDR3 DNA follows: TGTGCCAGCAGCTCTACAGTGGGGTATGGCTACACCTTC. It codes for CASSSTVGYGYTF.

CDR3 protein: CSVKTGYEQYF. The CDR3, as DNA: TGCAGCGTAAAGACAGGGTACGAGCAGTACTTC. The genes are TRBV29-1 and TRBJ2-7, with 7 bases aligning to TRBD1. The CDR3 runs 11 residues. V lost 6 bases and J lost 4; bases outside the gene matches: 3. Germline CDR1 is SQVTM and CDR2 is ANQGSEA.

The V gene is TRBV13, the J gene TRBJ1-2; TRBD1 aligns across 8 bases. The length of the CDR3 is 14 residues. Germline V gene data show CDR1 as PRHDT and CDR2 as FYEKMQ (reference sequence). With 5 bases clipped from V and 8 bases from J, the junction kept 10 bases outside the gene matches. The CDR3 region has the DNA TGTGCCAGCAGCCGTCCAGACAGGGGAGTCGGCTACACCTTC. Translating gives CASSRPDRGVGYTF.

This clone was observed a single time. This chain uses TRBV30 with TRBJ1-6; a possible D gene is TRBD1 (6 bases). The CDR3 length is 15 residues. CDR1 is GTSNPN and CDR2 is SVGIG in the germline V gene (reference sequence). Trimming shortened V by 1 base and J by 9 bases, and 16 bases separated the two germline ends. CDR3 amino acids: CAWSELLGGGSPLHF. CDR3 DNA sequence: TGTGCCTGGAGTGAGTTATTGGGAGGGGGTTCACCCCTCCACTTT.

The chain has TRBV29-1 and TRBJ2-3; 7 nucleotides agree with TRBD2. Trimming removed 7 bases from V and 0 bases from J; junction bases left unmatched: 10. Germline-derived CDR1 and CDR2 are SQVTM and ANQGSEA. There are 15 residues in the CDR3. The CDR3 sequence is CSGLLLAASTDTQYF. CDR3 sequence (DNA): TGCAGCGGCCTTCTTCTAGCGGCGAGCACAGATACGCAGTATTTT.